One and the same sample provided the 14 T cell receptor beta chains below, sequenced in a study of shared clonotypes between healthy human individuals. The naive CD8 subset, CD45RO-negative cells positively selected for CCR7, excluded terminally differentiated effector memory CD45RA+ cells. Method: immunoSEQ multiplex PCR; TCRdb's copy keeps in-frame clones and lacks some. Of about 700,000 clones in the sample, 92% were seen once. The sequenced sample was naive CD8+ T cells sorted from blood. Receptors originate from a man aged 25-45 years in good health.

This clone was picked up one time. The chain couples TRBV6-1 to TRBJ1-4; D is ambiguous. The V end lost 3 bases, the J end lost 12 bases, and 17 bases lay between the germline ends. The germline CDR1 and CDR2 sequences are MNHNS and SASEGT. The CDR3 contains 14 residues. The CDR3 DNA reads TGTGCCAGCAGTGACGTGTGGGAACCGGAGGAACTGTTTTTT. Amino acids: CASSDVWEPEELFF.

This chain links TRBV7-6 with TRBJ2-3; D unclear. The V gene lost 5 bases and the J gene lost 0 bases, with 18 bases spanning the gap. CDR3 length equals 17 residues. The germline V gene has CDR1 SGHVS and CDR2 FNYEAQ. CDR3 sequence reads: CASSPTIIGPSTDTQYF. CDR3 bases: TGTGCCAGCAGCCCCACCATTATCGGCCCTAGCACAGATACGCAGTATTTT. Full variable domain (outside the CDR3, taken from reference TRBV7-6 and TRBJ2-3): GAGVSQSPRYKVTKRGQDVALRCDPISGHVSLYWYRQALGQGPEFLTYFNYEAQQDKSGLPNDRFSAERPEGSISTLTIQRTEQRDSAMYRCASSPTIIGPSTDTQYFGPGTRLTVL.

This clone has only one observation. The rearrangement links TRBV28 to TRBJ1-5, with TRBD1 as a possible D gene (5 bases). V lost 3 bases and J lost 5, with 14 bases in between. This CDR3 region has 15 residues. Germline V gene data show CDR1 as MDHEN and CDR2 as SYDVKM. The CDR3 sequence is CASSLGQLIDQPQHF. The CDR3 DNA is TGTGCCAGCAGTTTGGGGCAGTTAATTGATCAGCCCCAGCATTTT. The full variable domain, its missing parts supplied by reference TRBV28 and TRBJ1-5, is DVKVTQSSRYLVKRTGEKVFLECVQDMDHENMFWYRQDPGLGLRLIYFSYDVKMKEKGDIPEGYSVSREKKERFSLILESASTNQTSMYLCASSLGQLIDQPQHFGDGTRLSIL.

The chain has TRBV5-6 and TRBJ2-7; D is possibly TRBD1 (6 bases). Trimming cost V 7 bases and J 3 bases, with 14 bases left between them. The CDR3 extends over 13 amino acids. Germline assignment: CDR1 SGHDT and CDR2 YYEEEE. This chain's CDR3 is CASFSRGNYEQYF. CDR3 nucleotides: TGTGCCAGCTTTAGCAGGGGTAACTACGAGCAGTACTTC.

Concerning this clone: The identical CDR3 is also encoded by other nucleotide sequences in the sample. The V gene is TRBV9, the J gene TRBJ2-7; D unclear. Trimming took off 0 bases at V and 4 bases at J, with 2 bases between the two ends. This CDR3 is 11 amino acids long. Germline CDR1 reads SGDLS; CDR2 reads YYNGEE. DNA for the CDR3: TGTGCCAGCAGCGTAGGATACGAGCAGTACTTC. It is translated as CASSVGYEQYF.

This clone has only one observation. This rearrangement joins TRBV4-1 to TRBJ2-3, with D perhaps TRBD2 (5 bases). V gave up 0 bases and J gave up 5 bases, with 12 bases separating them. The CDR3 runs to 15 residues. Germline CDR1 is MGHRA and CDR2 is YSYEKL. CDR3: CASSQDGGFRDTQYF. As DNA, the CDR3 is TGCGCCAGCAGCCAAGACGGAGGCTTTCGAGATACGCAGTATTTT.

This chain uses TRBV28 with TRBJ2-5; 9 bases are shared with TRBD2. The CDR3 length is 15 residues. J gave up 4 bases and V 3 bases, and 6 bases lay outside the gene matches. Germline loops: CDR1 MDHEN, CDR2 SYDVKM. CDR3: CASSLGREGLETQYF. The DNA for the CDR3 is TGTGCCAGCAGTTTGGGGCGGGAGGGCCTAGAGACCCAGTACTTC.

This chain connects TRBV27 to TRBJ1-3; weak D call: TRBD1 (6 bases). The CDR3 runs to 17 residues. The ends were cut back, 5 bases at V and 0 bases at J, with 17 bases in the middle. CDR1 is MNHEY and CDR2 is SMNVEV in the germline V gene (reference sequence). This chain's CDR3 is CASSPFPTGLSGNTIYF. The CDR3 DNA sequence: TGTGCCAGCAGTCCCTTCCCGACAGGCCTCTCTGGAAACACCATATATTTT.

This clone was seen only a few times. This chain joins TRBV25-1 and TRBJ2-7; D not certain. V lost 1 base, J lost 2 bases, and 9 bases lay in between. The germline gives CDR1 MGHDK, CDR2 SYGVNS. The CDR3 has 14 residues. The CDR3 sequence is CASSESGRPYEQYF. CDR3 nucleotides: TGTGCCAGCAGTGAATCGGGCAGGCCCTACGAGCAGTACTTC.

V gene TRBV11-3 combines with J gene TRBJ2-1, with 13 bases fitting TRBD2. Germline trimming cut 4 bases from V and 8 bases from J; bases unmatched to any gene: 8. There are 16 residues in the CDR3. In germline, CDR1 is SGHNT, CDR2 YENEEA. CDR3 in amino acids: CASSSPGLAGKYEQFF. Written as DNA, the CDR3 is TGTGCCAGCAGCTCCCCGGGACTAGCGGGAAAGTATGAGCAGTTCTTC.

The chain combines TRBV6-1 with TRBJ2-7, with 7 bases aligning to TRBD2. The CDR3 is 16 residues long. CDR1 and CDR2 from the germline V gene are MNHNS and SASEGT. Trimming at V came to 2 bases and at J to 4 bases, leaving 11 bases not matched to a gene. This CDR3 is CASSETGWEGPYEQYF. CDR3 in DNA: TGTGCCAGCAGTGAAACCGGTTGGGAGGGCCCATACGAGCAGTACTTC.

The gene calls are TRBV19 and TRBJ1-5; 7 bases fit TRBD1. V shed 5 bases, J shed 1 base, and the junction held 8 bases outside the gene matches. Germline assignment: CDR1 LNHDA and CDR2 SQIVND (reference sequence). The CDR3 totals 16 residues. For the CDR3, the DNA is TGTGCCAGTAGTCCCGACAGGGTGAGGAGCAATCAGCCCCAGCATTTT. This gives the protein CASSPDRVRSNQPQHF.

V usage is TRBV6-5 and J usage is TRBJ2-3; tentatively, D is TRBD2 (6 bases). There are 11 residues in the CDR3. Germline-derived CDR1 and CDR2 are MNHEY and SVGAGI. The V gene lost 7 bases and the J gene lost 6 bases, with 8 bases spanning the gap. Here the CDR3 DNA reads TGTGCCAGCACTCGGGGGGATACGCAGTATTTT. This codes for CASTRGDTQYF.

The chain recombines TRBV18 with TRBJ1-2; 9 positions match TRBD1. CDR3 length: 17 amino acids. V trimming: 3 bases; J trimming: 8 bases; junction bases outside the gene matches: 16. Germline values: CDR1 KGHSH, CDR2 LQKENI. The CDR3 nucleotides are TGTGCCAGCTCACCTTACTACCGGGACAGGGTATTGGAGGGCTACACCTTC. Translating gives CASSPYYRDRVLEGYTF.